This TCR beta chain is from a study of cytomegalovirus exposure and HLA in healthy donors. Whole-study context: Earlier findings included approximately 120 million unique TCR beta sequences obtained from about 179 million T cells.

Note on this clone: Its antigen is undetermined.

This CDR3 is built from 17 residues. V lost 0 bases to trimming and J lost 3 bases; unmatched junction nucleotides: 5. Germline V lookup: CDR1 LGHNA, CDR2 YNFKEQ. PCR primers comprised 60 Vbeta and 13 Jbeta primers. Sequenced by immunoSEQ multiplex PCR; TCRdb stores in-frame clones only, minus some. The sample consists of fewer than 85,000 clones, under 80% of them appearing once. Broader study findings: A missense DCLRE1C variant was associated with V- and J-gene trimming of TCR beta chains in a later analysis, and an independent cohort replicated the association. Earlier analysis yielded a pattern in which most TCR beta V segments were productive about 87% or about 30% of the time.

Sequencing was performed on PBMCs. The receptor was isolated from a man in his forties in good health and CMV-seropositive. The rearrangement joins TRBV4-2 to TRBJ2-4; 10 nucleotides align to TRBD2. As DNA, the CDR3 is TGTGCCAGCAGCCAAGATAGGCTAGCGGGAGACAAAAACATTCAGTACTTC. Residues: CASSQDRLAGDKNIQYF.